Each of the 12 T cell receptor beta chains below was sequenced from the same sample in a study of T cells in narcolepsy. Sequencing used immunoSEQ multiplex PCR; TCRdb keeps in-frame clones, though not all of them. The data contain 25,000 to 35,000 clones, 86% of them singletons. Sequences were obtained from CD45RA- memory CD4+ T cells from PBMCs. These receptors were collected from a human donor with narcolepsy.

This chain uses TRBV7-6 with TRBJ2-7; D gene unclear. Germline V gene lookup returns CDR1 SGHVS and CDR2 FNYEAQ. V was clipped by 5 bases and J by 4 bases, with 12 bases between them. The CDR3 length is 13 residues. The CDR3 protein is CASSRNGEYEQYF. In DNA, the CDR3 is TGTGCCAGCAGCCGAAATGGGGAATACGAGCAGTACTTC.

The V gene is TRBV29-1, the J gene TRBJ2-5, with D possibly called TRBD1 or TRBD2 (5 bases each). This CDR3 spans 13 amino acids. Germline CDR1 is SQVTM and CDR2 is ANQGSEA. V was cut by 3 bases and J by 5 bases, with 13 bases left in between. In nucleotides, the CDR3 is TGCAGCGTTGAGTCGCCGGGACGGGAGACCCAGTACTTC. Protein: CSVESPGRETQYF. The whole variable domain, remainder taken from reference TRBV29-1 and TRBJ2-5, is SAVISQKPSRDICQRGTSLTIQCQVDSQVTMMFWYRQQPGQSLTLIATANQGSEATYESGFVIDKFPISRPNLTFSTLTVSNMSPEDSSIYLCSVESPGRETQYFGPGTRLLVL.

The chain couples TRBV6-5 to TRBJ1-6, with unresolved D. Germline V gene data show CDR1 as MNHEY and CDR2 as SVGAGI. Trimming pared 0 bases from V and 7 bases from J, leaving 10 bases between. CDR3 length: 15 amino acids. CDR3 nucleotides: TGTGCCAGCAGTTACTCAGGCCAGGCGAATTCACCCCTCCACTTT. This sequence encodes CASSYSGQANSPLHF.

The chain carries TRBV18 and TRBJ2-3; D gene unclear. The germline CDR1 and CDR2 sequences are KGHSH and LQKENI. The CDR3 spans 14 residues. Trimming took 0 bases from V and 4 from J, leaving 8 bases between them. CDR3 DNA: TGTGCCAGCTCACCACCGGTCGGCGCAGATACGCAGTATTTT. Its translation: CASSPPVGADTQYF.

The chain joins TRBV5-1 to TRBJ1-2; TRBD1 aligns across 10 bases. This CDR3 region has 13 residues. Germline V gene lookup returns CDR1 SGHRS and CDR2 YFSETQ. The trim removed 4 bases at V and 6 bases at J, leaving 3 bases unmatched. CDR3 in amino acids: CASSVGQGDGYTF. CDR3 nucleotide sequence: TGCGCCAGCAGCGTTGGACAGGGGGATGGCTACACCTTC.

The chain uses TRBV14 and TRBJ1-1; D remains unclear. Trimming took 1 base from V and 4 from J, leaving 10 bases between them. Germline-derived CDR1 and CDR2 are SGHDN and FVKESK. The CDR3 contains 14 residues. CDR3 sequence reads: CASSQGHWGTEAFF. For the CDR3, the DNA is TGTGCCAGCAGCCAAGGCCATTGGGGCACTGAAGCTTTCTTT.

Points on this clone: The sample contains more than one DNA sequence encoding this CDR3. In nucleotides, the CDR3 is TGTGCCAGCAGCGTCCGTGGGGACACCGGGGAGCTGTTTTTT. This encodes CASSVRGDTGELFF. The chain carries TRBV9 and TRBJ2-2; D is undetermined. The CDR3 is made up of 14 amino acids. V gave up 2 bases and J gave up 3 bases, with 8 bases separating them. Germline assignment: CDR1 SGDLS and CDR2 YYNGEE.

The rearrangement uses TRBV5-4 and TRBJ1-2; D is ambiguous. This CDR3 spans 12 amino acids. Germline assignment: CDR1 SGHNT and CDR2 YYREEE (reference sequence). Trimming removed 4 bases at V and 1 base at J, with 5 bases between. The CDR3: CASSPNNYGYTF. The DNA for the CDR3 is TGTGCCAGCAGCCCCAATAACTATGGCTACACCTTC.

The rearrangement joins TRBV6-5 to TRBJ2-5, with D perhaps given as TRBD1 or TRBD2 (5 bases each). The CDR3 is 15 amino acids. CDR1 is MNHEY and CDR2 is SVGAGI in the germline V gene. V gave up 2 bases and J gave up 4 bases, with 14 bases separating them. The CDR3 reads CASSYGSGRGETQYF. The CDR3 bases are TGTGCCAGCAGTTACGGGTCAGGGAGAGGAGAGACCCAGTACTTC.

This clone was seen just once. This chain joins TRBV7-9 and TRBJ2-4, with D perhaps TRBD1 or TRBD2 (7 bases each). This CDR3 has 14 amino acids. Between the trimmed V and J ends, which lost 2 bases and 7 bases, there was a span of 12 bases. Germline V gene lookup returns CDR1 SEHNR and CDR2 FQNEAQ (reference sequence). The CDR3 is CASSLTQGGNIQYF. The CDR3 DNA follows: TGTGCCAGCAGCTTAACCCAGGGGGGGAACATTCAGTACTTC.

CDR3 nucleotide sequence: TGTGCCAGAAGCTTGCCGGTCGCAGGGGACGTGAACACTGAAGCTTTCTTT. Its translation: CARSLPVAGDVNTEAFF. The rearrangement links TRBV5-3 to TRBJ1-1; possibly TRBD1 for D (6 bases). TRBV5-3 is placed among ORFs of uncertain function. This CDR3 region has 17 residues. The V end was cut by 1 base, the J end by 0 bases, with 16 bases between.

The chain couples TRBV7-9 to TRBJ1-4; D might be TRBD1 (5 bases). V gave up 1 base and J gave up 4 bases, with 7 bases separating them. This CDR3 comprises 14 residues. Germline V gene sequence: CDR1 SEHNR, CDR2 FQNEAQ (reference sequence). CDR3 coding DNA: TGTGCCAGCAGCTTAGTACAGGATAATGAAAAACTGTTTTTT. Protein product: CASSLVQDNEKLFF.